Listed here is a single TCR beta chain. CDR3 size: 13 residues. With 5 bases clipped from V and 11 bases from J, the junction kept 11 bases outside the gene matches. Germline lookup yields CDR1 SGHVS and CDR2 FNYEAQ. Exposure to brentuximab vedotin varied, and each patient had relapsed following autologous stem cell transplantation. CD4+ T cells were purified from thawed PBMCs by negative selection. The data were taken from a study of PD-1 blockade in classical Hodgkin lymphoma. Measured with immunoSEQ multiplex PCR; TCRdb has only the in-frame clones, and not every one. The sample records some 26,000 clones, less than 90% being singletons.

This chain uses TRBV7-6 with TRBJ1-2; 7 bases agree with TRBD1. This material consisted of CD4+ T cells from blood, taken at baseline. This TCR derives from a human donor with classical Hodgkin lymphoma. CDR3 residues: CASSPTGTALYTF. Written as DNA, the CDR3 is TGTGCCAGCAGCCCCACCGGGACAGCTTTGTACACCTTC.